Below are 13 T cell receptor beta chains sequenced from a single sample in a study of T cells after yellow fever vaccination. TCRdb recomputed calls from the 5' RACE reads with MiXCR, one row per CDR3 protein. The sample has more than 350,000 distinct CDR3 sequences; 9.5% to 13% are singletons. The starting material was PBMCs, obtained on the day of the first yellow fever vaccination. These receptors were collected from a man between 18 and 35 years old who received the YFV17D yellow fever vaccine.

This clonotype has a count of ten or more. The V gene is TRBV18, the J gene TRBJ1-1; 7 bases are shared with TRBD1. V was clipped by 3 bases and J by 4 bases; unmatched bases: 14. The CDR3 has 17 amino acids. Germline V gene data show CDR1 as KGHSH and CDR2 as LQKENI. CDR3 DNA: TGTGCCAGCTCACCTTTCACTTCAGGGGGTCGAGGCACTGAAGCTTTCTTT. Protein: CASSPFTSGGRGTEAFF.

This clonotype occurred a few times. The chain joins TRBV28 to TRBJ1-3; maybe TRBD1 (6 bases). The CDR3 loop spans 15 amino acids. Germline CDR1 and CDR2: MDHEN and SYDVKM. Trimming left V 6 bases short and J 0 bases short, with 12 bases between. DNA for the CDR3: TGTGCCAGCAGAATTTGGACAGCCTCTGGAAACACCATATATTTT. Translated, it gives CASRIWTASGNTIYF.

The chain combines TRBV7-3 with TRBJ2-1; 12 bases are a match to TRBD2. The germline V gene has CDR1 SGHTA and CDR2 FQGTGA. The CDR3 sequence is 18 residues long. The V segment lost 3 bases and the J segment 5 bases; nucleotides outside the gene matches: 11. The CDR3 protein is CASSLSPSGGEWDNEQFF. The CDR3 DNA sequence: TGTGCCAGCAGCTTGTCCCCTAGCGGGGGGGAATGGGACAATGAGCAGTTCTTC.

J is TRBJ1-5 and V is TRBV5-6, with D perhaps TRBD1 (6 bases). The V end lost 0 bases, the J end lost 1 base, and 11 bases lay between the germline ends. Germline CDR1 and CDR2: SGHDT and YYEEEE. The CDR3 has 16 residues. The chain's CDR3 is CASSLALGGSNQPQHF. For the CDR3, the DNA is TGTGCCAGCAGCTTGGCCCTAGGGGGAAGCAATCAGCCCCAGCATTTT.

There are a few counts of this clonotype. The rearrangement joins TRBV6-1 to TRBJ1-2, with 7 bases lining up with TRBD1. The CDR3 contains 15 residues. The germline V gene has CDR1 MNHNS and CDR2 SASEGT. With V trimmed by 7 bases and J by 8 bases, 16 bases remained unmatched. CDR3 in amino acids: CASTGILQGGYGYTF. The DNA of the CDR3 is TGTGCCAGCACCGGAATCCTTCAGGGGGGATACGGCTACACCTTC.

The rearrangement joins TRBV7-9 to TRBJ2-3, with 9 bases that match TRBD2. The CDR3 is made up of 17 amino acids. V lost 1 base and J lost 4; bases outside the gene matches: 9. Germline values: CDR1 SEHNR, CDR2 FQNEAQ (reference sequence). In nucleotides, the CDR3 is TGTGCCAGCAGCTTAGTTCCGGGACTAGCCCTCCCAGATACGCAGTATTTT. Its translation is CASSLVPGLALPDTQYF.

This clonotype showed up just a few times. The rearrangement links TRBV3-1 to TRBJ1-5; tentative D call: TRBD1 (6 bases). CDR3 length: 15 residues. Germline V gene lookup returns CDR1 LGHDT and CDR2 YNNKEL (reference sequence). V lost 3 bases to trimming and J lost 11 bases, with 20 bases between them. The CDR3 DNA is TGTGCCAGCAGCCAGGGTCCGGGACATGGTTTGTCCCAGCATTTT. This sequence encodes CASSQGPGHGLSQHF.

CDR3 DNA: TGTGCCAGCAGCTTAGGGCTAGCGGGGTTCCACACAGATACGCAGTATTTT. Encoded protein: CASSLGLAGFHTDTQYF. The rearrangement joins TRBV7-2 to TRBJ2-3, with 9 bases fitting TRBD2. The CDR3 covers 17 residues. V lost 1 base and J lost 2; bases outside the gene matches: 7. The germline V gene has CDR1 SGHTA and CDR2 FQGNSA.

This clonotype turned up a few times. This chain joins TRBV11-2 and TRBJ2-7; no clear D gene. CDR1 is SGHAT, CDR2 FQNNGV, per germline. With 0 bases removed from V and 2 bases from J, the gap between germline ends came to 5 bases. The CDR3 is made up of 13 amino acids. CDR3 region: CASSLDPAYEQYV. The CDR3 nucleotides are TGTGCCAGCAGCTTAGATCCCGCCTACGAGCAGTACGTC.

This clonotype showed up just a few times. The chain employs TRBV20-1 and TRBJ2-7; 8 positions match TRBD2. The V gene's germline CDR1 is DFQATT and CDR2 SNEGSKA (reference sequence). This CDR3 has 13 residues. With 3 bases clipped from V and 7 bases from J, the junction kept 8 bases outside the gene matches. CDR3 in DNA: TGCAGTGCTAGGCCCCCGGGGGGGAGGGAGCAGTACTTC. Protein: CSARPPGGREQYF.

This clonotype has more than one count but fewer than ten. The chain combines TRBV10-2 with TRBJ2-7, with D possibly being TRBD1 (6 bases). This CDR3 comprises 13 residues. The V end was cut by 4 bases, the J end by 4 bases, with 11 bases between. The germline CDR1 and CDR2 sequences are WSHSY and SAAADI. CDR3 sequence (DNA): TGCGCCAGCAGTGGGACAGTGGGGTACGAGCAGTACTTC. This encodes CASSGTVGYEQYF.

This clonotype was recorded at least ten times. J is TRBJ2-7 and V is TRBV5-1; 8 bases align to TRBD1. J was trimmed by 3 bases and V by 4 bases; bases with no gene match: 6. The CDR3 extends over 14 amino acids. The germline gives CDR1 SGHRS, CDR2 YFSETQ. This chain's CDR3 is CASSEQGEGYEQYF. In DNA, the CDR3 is TGCGCCAGCAGCGAACAGGGGGAAGGCTACGAGCAGTACTTC. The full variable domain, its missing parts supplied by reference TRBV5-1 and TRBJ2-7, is KAGVTQTPRYLIKTRGQQVTLSCSPISGHRSVSWYQQTPGQGLQFLFEYFSETQRNKGNFPGRFSGRQFSNSRSEMNVSTLELGDSALYLCASSEQGEGYEQYFGPGTRLTVT.

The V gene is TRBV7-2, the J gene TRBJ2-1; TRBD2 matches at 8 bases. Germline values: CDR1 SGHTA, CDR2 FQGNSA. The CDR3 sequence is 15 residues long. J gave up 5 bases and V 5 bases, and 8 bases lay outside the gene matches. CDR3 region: CASSPLYGGDNEQFF. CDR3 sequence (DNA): TGTGCCAGCAGCCCTCTTTACGGGGGGGACAATGAGCAGTTCTTC.